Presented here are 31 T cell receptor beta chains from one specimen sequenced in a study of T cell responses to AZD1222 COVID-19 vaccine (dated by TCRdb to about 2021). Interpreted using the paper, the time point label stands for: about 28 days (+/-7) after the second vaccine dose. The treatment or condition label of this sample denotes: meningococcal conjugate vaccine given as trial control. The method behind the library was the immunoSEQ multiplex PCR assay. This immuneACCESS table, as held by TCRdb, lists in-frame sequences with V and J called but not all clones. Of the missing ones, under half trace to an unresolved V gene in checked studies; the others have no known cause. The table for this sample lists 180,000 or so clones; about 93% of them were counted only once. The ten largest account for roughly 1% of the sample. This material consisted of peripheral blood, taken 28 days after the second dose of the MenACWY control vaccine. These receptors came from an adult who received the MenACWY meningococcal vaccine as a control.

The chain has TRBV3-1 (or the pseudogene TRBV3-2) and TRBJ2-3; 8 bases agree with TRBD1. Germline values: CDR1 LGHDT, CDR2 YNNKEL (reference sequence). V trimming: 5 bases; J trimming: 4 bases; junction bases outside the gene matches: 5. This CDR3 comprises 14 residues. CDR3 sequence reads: CASSRPTGADTQYF. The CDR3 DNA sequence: TGTGCCAGCAGCAGACCGACAGGGGCAGATACGCAGTATTTT.

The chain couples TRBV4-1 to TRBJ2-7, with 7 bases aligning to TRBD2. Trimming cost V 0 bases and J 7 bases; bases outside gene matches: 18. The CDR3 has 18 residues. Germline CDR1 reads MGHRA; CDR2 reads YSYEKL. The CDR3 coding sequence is TGCGCCAGCAGCCAAGATGGGGGGGAGCCAGGTCCCCGGGGAGAGCAGTACTTC. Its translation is CASSQDGGEPGPRGEQYF.

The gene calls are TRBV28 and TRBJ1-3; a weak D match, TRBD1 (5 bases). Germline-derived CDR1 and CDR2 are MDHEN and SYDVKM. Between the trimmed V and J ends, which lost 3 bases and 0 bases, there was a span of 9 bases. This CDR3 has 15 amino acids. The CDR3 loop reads CASSLTAPSGNTIYF. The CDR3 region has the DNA TGTGCCAGCAGTTTGACAGCACCCTCTGGAAACACCATATATTTT.

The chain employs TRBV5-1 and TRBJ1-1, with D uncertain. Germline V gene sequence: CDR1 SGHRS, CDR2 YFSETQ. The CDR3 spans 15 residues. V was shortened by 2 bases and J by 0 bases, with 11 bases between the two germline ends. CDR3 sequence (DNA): TGCGCCAGCAGCTTTGGTGGCCAAGTGAACACTGAAGCTTTCTTT. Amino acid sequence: CASSFGGQVNTEAFF.

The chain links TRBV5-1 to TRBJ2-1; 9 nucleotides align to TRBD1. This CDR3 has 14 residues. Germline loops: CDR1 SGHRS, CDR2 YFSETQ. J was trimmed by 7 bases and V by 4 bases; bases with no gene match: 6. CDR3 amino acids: CASSQGTGKNEQFF. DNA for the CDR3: TGCGCCAGCAGCCAGGGGACAGGGAAGAATGAGCAGTTCTTC.

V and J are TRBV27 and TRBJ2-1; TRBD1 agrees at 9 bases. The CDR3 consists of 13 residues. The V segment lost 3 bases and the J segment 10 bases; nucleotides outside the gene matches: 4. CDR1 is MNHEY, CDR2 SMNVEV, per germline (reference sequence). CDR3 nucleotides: TGTGCCAGCAGTTTGGACAGGGGAGGCGAGCAGTTCTTC. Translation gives CASSLDRGGEQFF.

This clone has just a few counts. CDR3: CASTAGQPNQPQHF. The DNA for the CDR3 is TGTGCCAGCACCGCGGGACAGCCCAATCAGCCCCAGCATTTT. The rearrangement uses TRBV6-5 and TRBJ1-5; 7 bases fit TRBD1. Trimming at V came to 7 bases and at J to 3 bases, leaving 6 bases not matched to a gene. Germline V gives CDR1 MNHEY, CDR2 SVGAGI. There are 14 residues in the CDR3.

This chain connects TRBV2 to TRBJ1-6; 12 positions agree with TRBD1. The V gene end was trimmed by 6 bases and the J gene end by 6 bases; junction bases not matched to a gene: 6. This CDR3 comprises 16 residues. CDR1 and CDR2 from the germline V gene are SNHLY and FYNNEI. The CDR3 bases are TGTGCCAGCAGCCCCCGGGACAGGGGGCCTAATTCACCCCTCCACTTT. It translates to CASSPRDRGPNSPLHF.

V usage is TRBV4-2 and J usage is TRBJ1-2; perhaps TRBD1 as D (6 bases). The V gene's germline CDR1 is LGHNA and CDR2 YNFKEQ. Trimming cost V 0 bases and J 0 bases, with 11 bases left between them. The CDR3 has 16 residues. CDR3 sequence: CASSQEYRTANYGYTF. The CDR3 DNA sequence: TGTGCCAGCAGCCAAGAATACCGGACAGCTAACTATGGCTACACCTTC.

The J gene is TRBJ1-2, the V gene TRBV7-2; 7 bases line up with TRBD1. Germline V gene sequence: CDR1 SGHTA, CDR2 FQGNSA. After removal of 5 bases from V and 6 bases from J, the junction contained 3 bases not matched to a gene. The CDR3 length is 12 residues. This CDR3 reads CASSRQGNGYTF. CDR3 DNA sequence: TGTGCCAGCAGCCGACAGGGAAATGGCTACACCTTC.

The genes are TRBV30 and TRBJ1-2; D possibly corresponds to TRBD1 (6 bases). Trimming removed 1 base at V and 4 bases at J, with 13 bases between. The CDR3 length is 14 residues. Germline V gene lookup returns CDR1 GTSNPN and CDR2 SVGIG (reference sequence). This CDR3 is CAWSGWTAGYGYTF. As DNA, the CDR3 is TGTGCCTGGAGTGGATGGACAGCGGGCTATGGCTACACCTTC.

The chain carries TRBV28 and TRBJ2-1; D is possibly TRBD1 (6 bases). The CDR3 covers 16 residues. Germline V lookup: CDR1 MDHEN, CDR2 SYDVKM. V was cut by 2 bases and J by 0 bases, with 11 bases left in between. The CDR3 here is CASSLIRGHSYNEQFF. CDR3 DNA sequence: TGTGCCAGCAGTTTAATCAGGGGACACTCCTACAATGAGCAGTTCTTC.

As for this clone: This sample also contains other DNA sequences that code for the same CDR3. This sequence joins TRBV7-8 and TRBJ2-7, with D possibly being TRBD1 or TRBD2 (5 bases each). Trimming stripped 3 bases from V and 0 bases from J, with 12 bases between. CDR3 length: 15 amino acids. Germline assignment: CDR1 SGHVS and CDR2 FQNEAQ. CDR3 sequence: CASSLGSGRSYEQYF. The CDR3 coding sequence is TGTGCCAGCAGCTTGGGGTCGGGGCGCTCCTACGAGCAGTACTTC.

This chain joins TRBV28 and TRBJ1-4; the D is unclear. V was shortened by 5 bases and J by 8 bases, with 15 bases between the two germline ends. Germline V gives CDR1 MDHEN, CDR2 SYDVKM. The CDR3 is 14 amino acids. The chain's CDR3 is CASSPVTPGEKLFF. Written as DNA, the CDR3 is TGTGCCAGCAGTCCGGTCACTCCCGGGGAAAAACTGTTTTTT.

CDR3: CASRTGFEEQYF. CDR3 DNA: TGTGCCAGCAGGACGGGTTTCGAGGAGCAGTACTTC. The V and J genes are TRBV12-3 or TRBV12-4 and TRBJ2-7; D ambiguous. The CDR3 sequence is 12 residues long. Between the trimmed V and J ends, which lost 6 bases and 7 bases, there was a span of 13 bases.

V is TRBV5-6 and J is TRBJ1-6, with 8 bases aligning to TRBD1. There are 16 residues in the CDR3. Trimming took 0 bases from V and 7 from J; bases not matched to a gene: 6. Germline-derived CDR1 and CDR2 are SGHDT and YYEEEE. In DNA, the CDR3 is TGTGCCAGCAGCTTGGGACAGGGGCAGAGGAATTCACCCCTCCACTTT. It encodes CASSLGQGQRNSPLHF.

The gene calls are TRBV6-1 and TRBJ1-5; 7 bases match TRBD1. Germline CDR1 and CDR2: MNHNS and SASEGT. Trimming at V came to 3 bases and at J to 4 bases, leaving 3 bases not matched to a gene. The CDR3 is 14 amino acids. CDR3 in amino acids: CASSDLGQNQPQHF. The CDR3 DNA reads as TGTGCCAGCAGTGATTTGGGACAGAATCAGCCCCAGCATTTT.

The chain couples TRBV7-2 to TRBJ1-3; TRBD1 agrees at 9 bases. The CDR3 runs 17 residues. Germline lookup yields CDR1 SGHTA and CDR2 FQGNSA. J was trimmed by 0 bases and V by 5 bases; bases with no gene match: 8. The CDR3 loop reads CASSPRDRVLSGNTIYF. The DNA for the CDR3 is TGTGCCAGCAGCCCGCGGGACAGGGTCCTCTCTGGAAACACCATATATTTT. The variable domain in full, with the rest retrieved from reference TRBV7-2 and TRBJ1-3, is GAGVSQSPSNKVTEKGKDVELRCDPISGHTALYWYRQSLGQGLEFLIYFQGNSAPDKSGLPSDRFSAERTGGSVSTLTIQRTQQEDSAVYLCASSPRDRVLSGNTIYFGEGSWLTVV.

This CDR3 reads CASSPLQVLSSGANVLTF. As DNA, the CDR3 is TGTGCCAGCAGCCCCTTGCAGGTTCTCTCCTCTGGGGCCAACGTCCTGACTTTC. The chain combines TRBV7-2 with TRBJ2-6, with D hard to call. Germline-derived CDR1 and CDR2 are SGHTA and FQGNSA. This CDR3 region has 18 residues. The germline V and J ends were trimmed by 5 bases and 0 bases, with 17 bases remaining between them. Full variable domain (remainder filled in from reference TRBV7-2 and TRBJ2-6): GAGVSQSPSNKVTEKGKDVELRCDPISGHTALYWYRQSLGQGLEFLIYFQGNSAPDKSGLPSDRFSAERTGGSVSTLTIQRTQQEDSAVYLCASSPLQVLSSGANVLTFGAGSRLTVL.

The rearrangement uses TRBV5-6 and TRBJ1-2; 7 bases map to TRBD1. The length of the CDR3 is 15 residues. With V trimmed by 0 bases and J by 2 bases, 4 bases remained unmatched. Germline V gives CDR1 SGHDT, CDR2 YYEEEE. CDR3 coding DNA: TGTGCCAGCAGCTTGGCCGGGACAGCAAACTATGGCTACACCTTC. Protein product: CASSLAGTANYGYTF.

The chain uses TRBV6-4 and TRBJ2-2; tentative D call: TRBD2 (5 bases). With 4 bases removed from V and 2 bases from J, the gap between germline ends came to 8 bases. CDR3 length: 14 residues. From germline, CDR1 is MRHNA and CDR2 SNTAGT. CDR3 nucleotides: TGTGCCAGCAGTGGAGGAGGCAACACCGGGGAGCTGTTTTTT. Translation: CASSGGGNTGELFF.

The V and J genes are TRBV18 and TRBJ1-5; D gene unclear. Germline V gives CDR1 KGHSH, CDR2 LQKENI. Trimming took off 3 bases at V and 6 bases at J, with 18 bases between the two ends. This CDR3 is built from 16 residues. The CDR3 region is CASSPTQGFSGQPQHF. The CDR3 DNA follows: TGTGCCAGCTCACCCACACAAGGGTTCTCGGGTCAGCCCCAGCATTTT.

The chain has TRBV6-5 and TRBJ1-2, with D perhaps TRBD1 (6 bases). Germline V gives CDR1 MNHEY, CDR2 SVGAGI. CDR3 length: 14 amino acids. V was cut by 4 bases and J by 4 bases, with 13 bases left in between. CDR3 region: CASSSAGGGYGYTF. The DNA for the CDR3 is TGTGCCAGCAGTTCGGCTGGGGGCGGCTATGGCTACACCTTC.

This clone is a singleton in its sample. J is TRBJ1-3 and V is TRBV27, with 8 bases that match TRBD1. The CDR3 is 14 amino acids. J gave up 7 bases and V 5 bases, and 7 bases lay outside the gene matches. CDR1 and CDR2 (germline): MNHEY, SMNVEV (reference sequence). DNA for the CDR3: TGTGCCAGCAGTCCAGGGACAGGCGTTAACACCATATATTTT. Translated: CASSPGTGVNTIYF.

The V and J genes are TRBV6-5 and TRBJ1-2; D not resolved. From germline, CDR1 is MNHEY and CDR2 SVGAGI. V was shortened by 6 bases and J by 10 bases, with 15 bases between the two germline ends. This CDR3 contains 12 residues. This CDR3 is CASRDLTWAYTF. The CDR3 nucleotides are TGTGCCAGCAGGGATTTGACATGGGCCTACACCTTC.

In DNA form, the CDR3 reads TGTGCCATCAGCAGGGCCGGGGCCAACGTCCTGACTTTC. It is translated as CAISRAGANVLTF. The chain joins TRBV10-3 to TRBJ2-6; D might be TRBD1 (5 bases). V lost 6 bases and J 4 bases, leaving 7 bases between the germline ends. CDR1 is ENHRY and CDR2 is SYGVKD in the germline V gene. The CDR3 is made up of 13 amino acids.

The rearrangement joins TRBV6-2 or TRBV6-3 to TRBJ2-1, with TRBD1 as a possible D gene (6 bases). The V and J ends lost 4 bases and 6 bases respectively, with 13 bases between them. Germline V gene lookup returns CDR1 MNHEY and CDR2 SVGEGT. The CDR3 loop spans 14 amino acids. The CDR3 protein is CASSSVRGGNEQFF. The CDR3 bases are TGTGCCAGCAGTTCTGTCAGGGGTGGCAATGAGCAGTTCTTC.

CDR3 amino acids: CASSYYGQGDETQYF. The CDR3 bases are TGTGCCAGCAGCTACTACGGACAGGGTGATGAGACCCAGTACTTC. V gene TRBV2 combines with J gene TRBJ2-5; 8 bases align to TRBD1. The V gene end was trimmed by 6 bases and the J gene end by 5 bases; junction bases not matched to a gene: 11. CDR1 is SNHLY, CDR2 FYNNEI, per germline. The CDR3 totals 15 residues. Supplemented by reference TRBV2 and TRBJ2-5, the full variable domain reads EPEVTQTPSHQVTQMGQEVILRCVPISNHLYFYWYRQILGQKVEFLVSFYNNEISEKSEIFDDQFSVERPDGSNFTLKIRSTKLEDSAMYFCASSYYGQGDETQYFGPGTRLLVL.

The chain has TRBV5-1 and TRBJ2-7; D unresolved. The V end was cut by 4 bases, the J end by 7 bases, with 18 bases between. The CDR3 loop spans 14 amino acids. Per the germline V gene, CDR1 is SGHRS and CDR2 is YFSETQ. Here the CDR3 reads CASSTGRRDWEQYF. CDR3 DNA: TGCGCCAGCAGCACCGGAAGGAGAGACTGGGAGCAGTACTTC.

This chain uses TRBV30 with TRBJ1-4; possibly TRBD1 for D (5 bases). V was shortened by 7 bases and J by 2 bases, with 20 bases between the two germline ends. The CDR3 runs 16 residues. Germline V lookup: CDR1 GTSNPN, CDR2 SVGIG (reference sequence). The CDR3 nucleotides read TGTGCCTTCTCCGGGACTCCTGTGGCTACTAATGAAAAACTGTTTTTT. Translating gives CAFSGTPVATNEKLFF.

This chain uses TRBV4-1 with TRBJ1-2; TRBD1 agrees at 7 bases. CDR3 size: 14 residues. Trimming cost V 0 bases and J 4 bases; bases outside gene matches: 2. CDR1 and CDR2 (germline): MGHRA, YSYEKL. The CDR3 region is CASSQDRDSYGYTF. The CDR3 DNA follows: TGCGCCAGCAGCCAAGATAGGGACAGCTATGGCTACACCTTC.